A selection of T cell receptor beta chains follows, all from one sample in a study of blood T cells in healthy people across ages. TCRdb itself ran the 5' RACE reads through MiXCR, one entry per CDR3 protein. The sample has about 730,000 distinct CDR3 sequences; roughly 43% are singletons. The sequencing sample was made of blood. The receptors derive from a woman in her sixties in good health. CDR3s include the opening cysteine and the closing phenylalanine or tryptophan. The D gene is left open where the match is weak. Clone size is given for some rows only: seen once, a few or many times, or a class if the clone is expanded.

J gene	V gene	D gene	clone size	CDR3 DNA	CDR3 protein
TRBJ2-7	TRBV25-1	TRBD2	many	TGTGCCAGCAGTAGGCTAGCGGACCACGAGCAGTACTTC	CASSRLADHEQYF
TRBJ2-5	TRBV6-5	-	-	TGTGCCAGCAGTTACACGGACGGGCTGCAGTACTTC	CASSYTDGLQYF
TRBJ1-1	TRBV7-3	TRBD1	-	TGTGCCAGCAGCTCGACTCCGGGACAGACTGAAGCTTTCTTT	CASSSTPGQTEAFF
TRBJ2-7	TRBV5-1	TRBD1	few	TGCGCCAGCAGCTGGGACAGCGTCCACGAGCAGTACTTC	CASSWDSVHEQYF
TRBJ2-1	TRBV20-1	-	few	TGCAGTGCTCACGTCTCAGGGGGGCGAGGTATAGATGAGCAGTTCTTC	CSAHVSGGRGIDEQFF
TRBJ2-5	TRBV20-1	TRBD2	-	TGCAGTGCTGTTATCGCTAGCGGGAACCAAGAGACCCAGTACTTC	CSAVIASGNQETQYF
TRBJ2-5	TRBV5-1	-	-	TGCGCCAGCGCGAACGGCCCACAAGAGGCCCAGTACTTC	CASANGPQEAQYF
TRBJ2-1	TRBV5-1	TRBD2	-	TGCGCCAGCAGCTGGGCGGGAGGACCTGAGCAGTTCTTC	CASSWAGGPEQFF
TRBJ2-5	TRBV29-1	-	few	TGCAGCGTTCTACGGATAGAGACCCAGTACTTC	CSVLRIETQYF
TRBJ2-1	TRBV27	TRBD1	few	TGTGCCAGCAGCTCCGTTGGACAGGGCCTCAATGAGCAGTTCTTC	CASSSVGQGLNEQFF
TRBJ1-5	TRBV24-1	TRBD1	-	TGTGCCACCAGTGATGCAACAGGGGCCGGCAATCAGCCCCAGCATTTT	CATSDATGAGNQPQHF
TRBJ2-1	TRBV12-3/TRBV12-4	TRBD1	few	TGTGCCAGCAGGCAAACAGGGGCCGAAAACTACAATGAGCAGTTCTTC	CASRQTGAENYNEQFF
TRBJ2-7	TRBV3-1	TRBD2	-	TGTGCCAGCAGCCAATATCCGGGACTAACGTACGAGCAGTACTTC	CASSQYPGLTYEQYF
TRBJ1-2	TRBV12-3/TRBV12-4	-	-	TGTGCCAGCAGTTTAGCCCGAAGTCCAGGGCGCTATGGCTACACCTTC	CASSLARSPGRYGYTF
TRBJ2-7	TRBV6-1	-	-	TGTGCCAGCAGTGAAGCAGGTCTGAGCTCCTACGAGCAGTACTTC	CASSEAGLSSYEQYF
TRBJ2-5	TRBV4-2	-	-	TGTGCCAGCAGCCGAACAGGATCGACGCCCCAAGAGACCCAGTACTTC	CASSRTGSTPQETQYF
TRBJ1-2	TRBV7-8	TRBD1	few	TGTGCCAGCAGCCAGTCAGGGGGCAGGAGATATGGCTACACCTTC	CASSQSGGRRYGYTF
TRBJ2-5	TRBV4-3	-	many	TGCGCCAGCAGCCAAAATGGCGGGATCGATACCACGGAGTACCAAGAGACCCAGTACTTC	CASSQNGGIDTTEYQETQYF
TRBJ2-7	TRBV4-3	-	-	TGCGCCAGCAGCCAAGGGTCCCAGGGAACTATCTACGAGCAGTACTTC	CASSQGSQGTIYEQYF
TRBJ1-4	TRBV10-3	-	-	TGTAAATACGAGGGAAAACTGTTTTTT	CKYEGKLFF
TRBJ1-1	TRBV27	TRBD1	-	TGTGCCAGCAGTTCAGACAGGGGGCAGCCCATGAACACTGAAGCTTTCTTT	CASSSDRGQPMNTEAFF
TRBJ2-3	TRBV20-1	TRBD2	few	TGCAGTGCTCGAGGACTAGCGGGAGGGCCCTCCGCAGATACGCAGTATTTT	CSARGLAGGPSADTQYF
TRBJ1-4	TRBV2	-	-	TGTGCCAGCAGTGACGGGGGTCTCTCAACTAATGAAGAACTGTTTTTT	CASSDGGLSTNEELFF
TRBJ1-4	TRBV12-3/TRBV12-4	TRBD1	-	TGTGCCAGCAGTAAGGGGACAGGGGAAAATGAAAAACTGTTTTTT	CASSKGTGENEKLFF
TRBJ2-5	TRBV6-2/TRBV6-3	-	-	TGTGCCAGCAGCGGACAGATCCGAGAGACCCAGTACTTC	CASSGQIRETQYF
TRBJ2-3	TRBV7-2	TRBD2	-	TGTGCCAGCAGCTCCTCGTACTCAGCGGGAGGCACAGATACGCAGTATTTT	CASSSSYSAGGTDTQYF
TRBJ2-5	TRBV5-1	TRBD2	once	TGCGCCAGCAGCCTTCCTAGCGGGGTCAATGAGCAGTACTTC	CASSLPSGVNEQYF
TRBJ2-3	TRBV6-4	TRBD1	-	TGTGCCCGCAGTGTGAGGGACAGGGGGTCAGATACGCAGTATTTT	CARSVRDRGSDTQYF
TRBJ2-5	TRBV6-2/TRBV6-3	-	many	TGTGCCAGCAGTCCCCGGGCAGGCCAAGAGACCCAGTACTTC	CASSPRAGQETQYF
TRBJ2-1	TRBV29-1	-	few	TGCAGCGCCGGGAAGGTAGCGGAATACAATGAGCAGTTCTTC	CSAGKVAEYNEQFF
TRBJ2-7	TRBV28	TRBD1	-	TGTGCCAGCAGCTGGGGGCGGACAGGCTACGAGCAGTACTTC	CASSWGRTGYEQYF